This TCR beta chain is drawn from a study of control samples from healthy donors and cancer patients. Here immunoSEQ multiplex PCR was the method, and the copy in TCRdb shows in-frame clones only, minus some. The table includes about 28,000 clones, about nine tenths detected once. Germline CDR1 reads SQVTM; CDR2 reads ANQGSEA. The V and J ends lost 6 bases and 3 bases respectively, with 9 bases between them. The CDR3 spans 11 residues. The material sequenced was PBMCs. The chain is built from TRBV29-1 and TRBJ2-7; D is uncertain. The source is a man over 45 with lung cancer. CDR3 DNA: TGCAGCGTCCAGTTGAACTACGAGCAGTACTTC. This codes for CSVQLNYEQYF.